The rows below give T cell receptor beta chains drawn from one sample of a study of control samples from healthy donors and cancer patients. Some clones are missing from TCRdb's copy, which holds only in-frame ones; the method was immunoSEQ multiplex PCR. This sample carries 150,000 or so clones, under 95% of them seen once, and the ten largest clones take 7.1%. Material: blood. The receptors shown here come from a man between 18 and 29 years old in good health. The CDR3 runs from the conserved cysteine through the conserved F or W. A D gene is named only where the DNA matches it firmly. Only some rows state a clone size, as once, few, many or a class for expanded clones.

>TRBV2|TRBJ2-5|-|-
CAKAGRVPQETQYF
TGTGCCAAAGCGGGTCGGGTCCCACAAGAGACCCAGTACTTC
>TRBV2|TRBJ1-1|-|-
CASSEEGHTEAFF
TGTGCCAGCAGTGAAGAGGGGCACACTGAAGCTTTCTTT
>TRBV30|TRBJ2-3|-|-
CAWSVGTDTQYF
TGTGCCTGGAGTGTAGGCACAGATACGCAGTATTTT
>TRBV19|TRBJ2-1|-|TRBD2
CASGLAVYNEQFF
TGTGCCAGTGGACTAGCGGTCTACAATGAGCAGTTCTTC
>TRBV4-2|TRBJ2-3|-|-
CASSQVATSTDTQYF
TGTGCCAGCAGCCAAGTTGCCACTAGCACAGATACGCAGTATTTT
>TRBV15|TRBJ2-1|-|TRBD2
CATSSHGLAGARSSYNEQFF
TGTGCCACCAGCAGCCACGGACTAGCGGGGGCCAGGAGCTCCTACAATGAGCAGTTCTTC
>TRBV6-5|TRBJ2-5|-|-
CASSYSGRLQETQYF
TGTGCCAGCAGTTACTCAGGCAGGCTGCAAGAGACCCAGTACTTC
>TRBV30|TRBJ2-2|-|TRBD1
CAWRFRDRANGELFF
TGTGCCTGGAGGTTCCGGGACAGGGCGAACGGGGAGCTGTTTTTT
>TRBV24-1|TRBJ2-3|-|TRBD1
CATSVPAGQGADTQYF
TGTGCCACCAGTGTTCCGGCGGGACAGGGGGCGGATACGCAGTATTTT
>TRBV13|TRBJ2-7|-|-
CASSSGYYEQYF
TGTGCCAGCAGCTCCGGGTATTACGAGCAGTACTTC
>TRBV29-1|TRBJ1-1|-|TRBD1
CSVDRGQGTEAFF
TGCAGCGTTGACAGGGGGCAGGGGACTGAAGCTTTCTTT
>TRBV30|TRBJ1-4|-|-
CASTGLTNEKLFF
TGTGCCTCCACAGGGCTGACTAATGAAAAACTGTTTTTT
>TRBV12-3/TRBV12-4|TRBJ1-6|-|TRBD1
CATRGQINSPLHF
TGTGCCACTCGGGGACAGATAAATTCACCCCTCCACTTT
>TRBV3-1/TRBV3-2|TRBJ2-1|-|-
CASSQDLVSVNEQFF
TGTGCCAGCAGCCAAGATCTAGTGTCGGTCAATGAGCAGTTCTTC
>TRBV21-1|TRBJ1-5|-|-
CASSTRQDQPQHF
TGTGCCAGCAGCACCAGACAGGATCAGCCCCAGCATTTT
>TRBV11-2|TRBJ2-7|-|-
CASSLKRTVVWGEQYF
TGTGCCAGCAGCTTAAAACGGACAGTAGTCTGGGGGGAGCAGTACTTC
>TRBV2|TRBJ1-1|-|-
CASSGQSDTEAFF
TGTGCCAGCAGCGGCCAGAGCGACACTGAAGCTTTCTTT
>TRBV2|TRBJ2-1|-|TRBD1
CASSSLDRGIYNEQFF
TGTGCCAGCAGTTCCCTCGACAGGGGGATCTACAATGAGCAGTTCTTC
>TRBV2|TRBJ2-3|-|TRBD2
CASSVFRGGTDTQYF
TGTGCCAGCAGTGTCTTTCGCGGGGGGACAGATACGCAGTATTTT
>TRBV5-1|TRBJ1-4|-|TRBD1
CASSTGTGEDEKLFF
TGCGCCAGCAGCACAGGGACAGGGGAGGATGAAAAACTGTTTTTT
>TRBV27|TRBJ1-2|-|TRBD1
CASGGTAFNYGYTF
TGTGCCAGCGGCGGGACAGCATTTAACTATGGCTACACCTTC
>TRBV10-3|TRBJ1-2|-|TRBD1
CAIGTDLNYGYTF
TGTGCCATCGGGACAGATCTTAATTATGGCTACACCTTC
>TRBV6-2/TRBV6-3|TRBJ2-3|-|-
CASSPRRADTQYF
TGTGCCAGCAGTCCGCGGCGCGCAGATACGCAGTATTTT
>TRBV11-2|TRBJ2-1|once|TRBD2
CASGSTGAGGYNEQFF
TGTGCCAGCGGCTCGACGGGCGCGGGGGGCTACAATGAGCAGTTCTTC
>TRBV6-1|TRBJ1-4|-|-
CASSEGALATNEKLFF
TGTGCCAGCAGTGAAGGGGCTTTGGCAACTAATGAAAAACTGTTTTTT
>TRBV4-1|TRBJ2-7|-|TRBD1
CASSQELGGVYEQYF
TGCGCCAGCAGCCAAGAATTAGGGGGCGTTTACGAGCAGTACTTC
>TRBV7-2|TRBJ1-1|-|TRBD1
CASSLAIRGPEAFF
TGTGCCAGCAGCTTAGCAATTAGGGGGCCTGAAGCTTTCTTT
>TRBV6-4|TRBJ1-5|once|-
CASRPEAFSNQPQHF
TGTGCCAGCAGACCCGAGGCCTTCTCCAATCAGCCCCAGCATTTT
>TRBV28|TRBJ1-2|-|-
CASSTNPTVNGYTF
TGTGCCAGCAGTACAAATCCGACAGTGAACGGCTACACCTTC
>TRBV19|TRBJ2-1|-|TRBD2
CASSIAAGVENNEQFF
TGTGCCAGTAGTATAGCTGCGGGGGTAGAAAACAATGAGCAGTTCTTC
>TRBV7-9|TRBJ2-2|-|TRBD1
CASSDPGQGAMRGTGELFF
TGTGCCAGCAGCGATCCGGGACAGGGGGCCATGAGAGGGACCGGGGAGCTGTTTTTT
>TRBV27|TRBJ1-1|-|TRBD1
CASSSDRGNTEAFF
TGTGCCAGCAGTTCTGACAGGGGAAACACTGAAGCTTTCTTT
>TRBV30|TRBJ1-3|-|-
CAWSKGSSGNTIYF
TGTGCCTGGAGTAAGGGGAGTTCTGGAAACACCATATATTTT
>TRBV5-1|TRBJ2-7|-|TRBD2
CASSYRSGGVDEQYF
TGCGCCAGCAGCTACCGTAGCGGGGGTGTAGACGAGCAGTACTTC
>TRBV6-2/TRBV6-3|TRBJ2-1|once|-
CASSYAPGAVYNEQFF
TGTGCCAGCAGTTACGCCCCGGGAGCGGTCTACAATGAGCAGTTCTTC
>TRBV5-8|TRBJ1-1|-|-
CASSLGGYVSNTEAFF
TGTGCCAGCAGCTTGGGGGGATACGTTTCGAACACTGAAGCTTTCTTT
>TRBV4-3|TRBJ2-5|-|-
CASSQGTLATQYF
TGCGCCAGCAGCCAAGGCACCCTAGCGACCCAGTACTTC
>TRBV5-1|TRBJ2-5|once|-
CASSLAGETQYF
TGCGCCAGCAGCTTGGCAGGGGAGACCCAGTACTTC
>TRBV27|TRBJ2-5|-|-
CASSSTVEETQYF
TGTGCCAGCAGCTCAACAGTGGAGGAGACCCAGTACTTC
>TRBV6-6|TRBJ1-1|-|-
CASSYALDTEAFF
TGTGCCAGCAGTTACGCCCTGGACACTGAAGCTTTCTTT
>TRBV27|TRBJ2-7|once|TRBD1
CASIRDRSGSGEQYF
TGTGCCAGCATTAGGGACAGGTCCGGTTCGGGGGAGCAGTACTTC
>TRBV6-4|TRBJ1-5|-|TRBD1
CANPRDRGNQPQHF
TGTGCCAACCCCCGGGACAGAGGCAATCAGCCCCAGCATTTT
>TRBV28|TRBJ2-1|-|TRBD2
CASSFRGGQYNEQFF
TGTGCCAGCAGTTTTCGGGGGGGCCAGTACAATGAGCAGTTCTTC
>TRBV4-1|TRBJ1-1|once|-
CASSQDRVVNTEAFF
TGCGCCAGCAGCCAAGATAGAGTCGTTAACACTGAAGCTTTCTTT
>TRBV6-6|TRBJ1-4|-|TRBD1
CASSEQGNWNEKLFF
TGTGCCAGCAGCGAACAGGGGAATTGGAATGAAAAACTGTTTTTT
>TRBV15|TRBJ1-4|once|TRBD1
CATSREGQGDEKLFF
TGTGCCACCAGCAGAGAGGGACAGGGGGATGAAAAACTGTTTTTT
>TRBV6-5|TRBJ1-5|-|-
CASSDRVGQPQHF
TGTGCCAGCAGCGATAGGGTGGGTCAGCCCCAGCATTTT
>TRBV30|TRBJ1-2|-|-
CAWSEAYGYTF
TGTGCCTGGAGTGAGGCCTATGGCTACACCTTC
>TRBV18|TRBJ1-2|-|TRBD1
CASSTGQGGGYTF
TGTGCCAGCAGCACCGGACAGGGAGGCGGCTACACCTTC
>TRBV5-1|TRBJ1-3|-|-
CASSPAGVSGNTIYF
TGCGCCAGCAGCCCCGCAGGTGTTTCTGGAAACACCATATATTTT
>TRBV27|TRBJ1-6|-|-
CASSSYLRGRNSPLHF
TGTGCCAGCAGTTCCTACCTCAGGGGTAGGAATTCACCCCTCCACTTT